One and the same sample provided the 18 T cell receptor beta chains below, sequenced in a study of T cells of healthy individuals. TCRdb re-called the 5' RACE reads with MiXCR, one entry per CDR3 protein. The repertoire includes 60,000 to 80,000 distinct CDR3 sequences, 15% to 20% of them detected once, and 4% to 5% sits in the top ten. The receptors come from a human donor in good health.

The table lists this clonotype with many counts. The V and J genes are TRBV4-1 and TRBJ2-5; 8 bases map to TRBD1. The CDR3 totals 17 residues. Per the germline V gene, CDR1 is MGHRA and CDR2 is YSYEKL. J lost 3 bases, V lost 1 base, and 10 bases had no gene match. CDR3 residues: CASSQAKDRANEETQYF. CDR3 sequence (DNA): TGCGCCAGCAGCCAAGCAAAGGACAGGGCTAACGAAGAGACCCAGTACTTC.

This clonotype was observed at least ten times. The rearrangement uses TRBV5-8 and TRBJ1-1; TRBD1 might be the D (5 bases). The V end lost 6 bases, the J end lost 4 bases, and 13 bases lay between the germline ends. CDR1 and CDR2 from the germline V gene are SGHTS and YDEGEE. The length of the CDR3 is 13 residues. The CDR3 loop is CASNPRDPTEAFF. CDR3 in DNA: TGTGCCAGCAACCCCCGGGACCCCACTGAAGCTTTCTTT.

This clonotype was counted at least ten times. This chain connects TRBV10-2 to TRBJ2-3, with D possibly TRBD2 on 5 matching bases. Between the trimmed V and J ends, which lost 2 bases and 3 bases, there was a span of 12 bases. In germline, CDR1 is WSHSY, CDR2 SAAADI. This CDR3 comprises 15 residues. CDR3 sequence: CASSERRAKTDTQYF. The CDR3 region has the DNA TGCGCCAGCAGTGAGCGGCGGGCCAAAACAGATACGCAGTATTTT.

The chain is built from TRBV12-3 or TRBV12-4 and TRBJ2-1; 12 bases match TRBD1. CDR3 length equals 15 residues. The J segment lost 9 bases and the V segment lost 2 bases, leaving 5 bases of the junction unmatched. CDR3 nucleotides: TGTGCCAGCAGTTTAATGGGACAGGGGGCTGGTGAGCAGTTCTTC. Translating it yields CASSLMGQGAGEQFF.

The chain has TRBV6-5 and TRBJ1-6; D unresolved. Germline V CDR1 and CDR2: MNHEY, SVGAGI. V gave up 0 bases and J gave up 6 bases, with 9 bases separating them. This CDR3 is built from 15 residues. The CDR3 loop reads CASSYSLQLNSPLHF. Written as DNA, the CDR3 is TGTGCCAGCAGTTACTCGCTCCAGCTTAATTCACCCCTCCACTTT.

V gene TRBV18 combines with J gene TRBJ2-2, with D possibly TRBD2 on 6 matching bases. V lost 0 bases and J lost 7, with 18 bases in between. The CDR3 is made up of 17 amino acids. The V gene's germline CDR1 is KGHSH and CDR2 LQKENI. The CDR3 bases are TGTGCCAGCTCACCACCTGGGCAGCCTTTAGCGGACGGGGAGCTGTTTTTT. This translates into CASSPPGQPLADGELFF.

The V call is TRBV7-9, the J call TRBJ2-7; weak D call: TRBD2 (6 bases). V lost 4 bases and J 5 bases, leaving 18 bases between the germline ends. CDR3 size: 15 residues. Germline loops: CDR1 SEHNR, CDR2 FQNEAQ (reference sequence). The CDR3 loop reads CASSSGLGDGDEQYF. DNA of the CDR3: TGTGCCAGCAGCTCGGGACTGGGGGATGGGGACGAGCAGTACTTC. Using reference TRBV7-9 and TRBJ2-7 for the parts outside the CDR3, the full variable domain is DTGVSQNPRHKITKRGQNVTFRCDPISEHNRLYWYRQTLGQGPEFLTYFQNEAQLEKSRLLSDRFSAERPKGSFSTLEIQRTEQGDSAMYLCASSSGLGDGDEQYFGPGTRLTVT.

This clonotype was seen only a few times. The V and J genes are TRBV28 and TRBJ2-1, with 9 bases fitting TRBD2. V was clipped by 4 bases and J by 5 bases; unmatched bases: 9. CDR3 length: 16 amino acids. Germline V lookup: CDR1 MDHEN, CDR2 SYDVKM. For the CDR3, the DNA is TGTGCCAGCAGTTCCCCCAGCGGGGGGCTGAACAATGAGCAGTTCTTC. Translated, it gives CASSSPSGGLNNEQFF.

V and J are TRBV5-1 and TRBJ1-2; 7 bases are a match to TRBD1. Germline CDR1 SGHRS, CDR2 YFSETQ. The V gene end was trimmed by 5 bases and the J gene end by 4 bases; junction bases not matched to a gene: 8. This CDR3 region has 14 residues. The CDR3 DNA is TGCGCCAGCAGACGGACAGGCAACCTCTATGGCTACACCTTC. The encoded protein is CASRRTGNLYGYTF.

This sequence joins TRBV6-5 and TRBJ2-3; 7 bases fit TRBD1. CDR3 size: 15 residues. Losses at the gene ends were 6 bases for V and 3 bases for J; bases not matched to a gene: 9. In germline, CDR1 is MNHEY, CDR2 SVGAGI. The CDR3 loop reads CASSEGQSSTDTQYF. The CDR3 DNA sequence: TGTGCCAGCAGCGAGGGACAGAGCTCGACAGATACGCAGTATTTT.

J is TRBJ2-5 and V is TRBV7-2; TRBD2 aligns across 7 bases. Looked up from germline, CDR1 is SGHTA and CDR2 is FQGNSA. The CDR3 runs to 15 residues. Trimming cost V 2 bases and J 5 bases; bases outside gene matches: 8. The CDR3 loop is CASSLLLAERETQYF. The DNA of the CDR3 is TGTGCCAGCAGCTTATTGCTAGCGGAGAGGGAGACCCAGTACTTC.

The rearrangement joins TRBV5-1 to TRBJ2-1, with 8 bases fitting TRBD1. The CDR3 contains 15 residues. Germline CDR1 reads SGHRS; CDR2 reads YFSETQ. J lost 5 bases, V lost 4 bases, and 8 bases had no gene match. CDR3 nucleotides: TGCGCCAGCAGCGTCCAGGGGGCCGAGGACAATGAGCAGTTCTTC. Protein: CASSVQGAEDNEQFF.

The CDR3 DNA reads as TGCGCCAGCAGCTTTGTGGGGGAGCCTGGAAACACCATATATTTT. Protein product: CASSFVGEPGNTIYF. V is TRBV5-1 and J is TRBJ1-3, with D possibly matching TRBD1 (5 bases). This CDR3 has 15 amino acids. V gave up 2 bases and J gave up 2 bases, with 11 bases separating them. Germline V gives CDR1 SGHRS, CDR2 YFSETQ.

The chain links TRBV25-1 to TRBJ2-5, with a possible D match to TRBD2 (6 bases). The CDR3 contains 17 residues. Per the germline V gene, CDR1 is MGHDK and CDR2 is SYGVNS. The V end lost 4 bases, the J end lost 1 base, and 19 bases lay between the germline ends. The CDR3, as DNA: TGTGCCAGCAGTGGAGACTCCGCGGGGCGGCCCCAAGAGACCCAGTACTTC. Its protein is CASSGDSAGRPQETQYF.

This clonotype has only a few counts. The rearrangement links TRBV3-1 to TRBJ1-6; 11 bases map to TRBD1. The CDR3 is 16 amino acids. V gave up 4 bases and J gave up 8 bases; unmatched junction bases: 7. Germline CDR1 and CDR2: LGHDT and YNNKEL (reference sequence). CDR3 in amino acids: CASSRRGTGGDSPLHF. The CDR3 DNA reads TGTGCCAGCAGCCGGCGCGGGACAGGGGGGGATTCACCCCTCCACTTT.

The V gene is TRBV28, the J gene TRBJ2-7; D is unclear. V gave up 5 bases and J gave up 2 bases, with 7 bases separating them. CDR3 length equals 12 residues. The germline V gene encodes CDR1 MDHEN and CDR2 SYDVKM. CDR3 protein: CASSQTPYEQYF. CDR3 DNA: TGTGCCAGCAGTCAAACTCCCTACGAGCAGTACTTC.

The genes are TRBV15 and TRBJ2-7, with 10 bases matching TRBD1. V dropped 0 bases and J dropped 7; count of bases not matched to a gene: 6. This CDR3 has 15 amino acids. Germline values: CDR1 LNHNV, CDR2 YYDKDF (reference sequence). The CDR3 DNA is TGTGCCACCAGCAGAGAGGGACAGGGGCTGGGGGAGCAGTACTTC. It is translated as CATSREGQGLGEQYF.

The V gene is TRBV20-1, the J gene TRBJ2-1; D unresolved. Germline CDR1 and CDR2: DFQATT and SNEGSKA (reference sequence). This CDR3 spans 12 amino acids. Deletions cut 5 bases from V and 8 bases from J, with 13 bases between. The CDR3 sequence is CSADDRLDEQFF. In DNA, the CDR3 is TGCAGTGCTGACGACCGCTTAGATGAGCAGTTCTTC.